This TCR beta chain was identified during a study of shared clonotypes between healthy human individuals. Study donors comprised healthy, HIV-negative adults devoid of recent acute infection or vaccination. CD4+ cells underwent separation, giving CD45RA+ naive and CD45RA-negative memory subsets. In the case of this clone: Its specificity is not known.

Overall study findings and caveats: Memory subsets had estimated richness that was generally smaller than that of naive subsets.

V lost 7 bases and J 1 base, leaving 19 bases between the germline ends. The CDR3 has 16 amino acids. Germline assignment: CDR1 MDHEN and CDR2 SYDVKM. Execution of the assay was at deep level. Some clones are missing from TCRdb's copy, which holds only in-frame ones; the method was immunoSEQ multiplex PCR. The table has about 1.5 million clones, approximately 98% seen once; the top ten hold 0.4% to 0.45%. Sequenced input: naive CD4+ T cells sorted from blood. Subset of the sample: CD45RA+ positively selected. The rearrangement joins TRBV28 to TRBJ1-1; no clear D. The sequence derives from a man aged 25 to 40 in good health. DNA for the CDR3: TGTGCCAGCAACCACCCCGACCGGGGTGCGAACACTGAAGCTTTCTTT. Protein sequence: CASNHPDRGANTEAFF.